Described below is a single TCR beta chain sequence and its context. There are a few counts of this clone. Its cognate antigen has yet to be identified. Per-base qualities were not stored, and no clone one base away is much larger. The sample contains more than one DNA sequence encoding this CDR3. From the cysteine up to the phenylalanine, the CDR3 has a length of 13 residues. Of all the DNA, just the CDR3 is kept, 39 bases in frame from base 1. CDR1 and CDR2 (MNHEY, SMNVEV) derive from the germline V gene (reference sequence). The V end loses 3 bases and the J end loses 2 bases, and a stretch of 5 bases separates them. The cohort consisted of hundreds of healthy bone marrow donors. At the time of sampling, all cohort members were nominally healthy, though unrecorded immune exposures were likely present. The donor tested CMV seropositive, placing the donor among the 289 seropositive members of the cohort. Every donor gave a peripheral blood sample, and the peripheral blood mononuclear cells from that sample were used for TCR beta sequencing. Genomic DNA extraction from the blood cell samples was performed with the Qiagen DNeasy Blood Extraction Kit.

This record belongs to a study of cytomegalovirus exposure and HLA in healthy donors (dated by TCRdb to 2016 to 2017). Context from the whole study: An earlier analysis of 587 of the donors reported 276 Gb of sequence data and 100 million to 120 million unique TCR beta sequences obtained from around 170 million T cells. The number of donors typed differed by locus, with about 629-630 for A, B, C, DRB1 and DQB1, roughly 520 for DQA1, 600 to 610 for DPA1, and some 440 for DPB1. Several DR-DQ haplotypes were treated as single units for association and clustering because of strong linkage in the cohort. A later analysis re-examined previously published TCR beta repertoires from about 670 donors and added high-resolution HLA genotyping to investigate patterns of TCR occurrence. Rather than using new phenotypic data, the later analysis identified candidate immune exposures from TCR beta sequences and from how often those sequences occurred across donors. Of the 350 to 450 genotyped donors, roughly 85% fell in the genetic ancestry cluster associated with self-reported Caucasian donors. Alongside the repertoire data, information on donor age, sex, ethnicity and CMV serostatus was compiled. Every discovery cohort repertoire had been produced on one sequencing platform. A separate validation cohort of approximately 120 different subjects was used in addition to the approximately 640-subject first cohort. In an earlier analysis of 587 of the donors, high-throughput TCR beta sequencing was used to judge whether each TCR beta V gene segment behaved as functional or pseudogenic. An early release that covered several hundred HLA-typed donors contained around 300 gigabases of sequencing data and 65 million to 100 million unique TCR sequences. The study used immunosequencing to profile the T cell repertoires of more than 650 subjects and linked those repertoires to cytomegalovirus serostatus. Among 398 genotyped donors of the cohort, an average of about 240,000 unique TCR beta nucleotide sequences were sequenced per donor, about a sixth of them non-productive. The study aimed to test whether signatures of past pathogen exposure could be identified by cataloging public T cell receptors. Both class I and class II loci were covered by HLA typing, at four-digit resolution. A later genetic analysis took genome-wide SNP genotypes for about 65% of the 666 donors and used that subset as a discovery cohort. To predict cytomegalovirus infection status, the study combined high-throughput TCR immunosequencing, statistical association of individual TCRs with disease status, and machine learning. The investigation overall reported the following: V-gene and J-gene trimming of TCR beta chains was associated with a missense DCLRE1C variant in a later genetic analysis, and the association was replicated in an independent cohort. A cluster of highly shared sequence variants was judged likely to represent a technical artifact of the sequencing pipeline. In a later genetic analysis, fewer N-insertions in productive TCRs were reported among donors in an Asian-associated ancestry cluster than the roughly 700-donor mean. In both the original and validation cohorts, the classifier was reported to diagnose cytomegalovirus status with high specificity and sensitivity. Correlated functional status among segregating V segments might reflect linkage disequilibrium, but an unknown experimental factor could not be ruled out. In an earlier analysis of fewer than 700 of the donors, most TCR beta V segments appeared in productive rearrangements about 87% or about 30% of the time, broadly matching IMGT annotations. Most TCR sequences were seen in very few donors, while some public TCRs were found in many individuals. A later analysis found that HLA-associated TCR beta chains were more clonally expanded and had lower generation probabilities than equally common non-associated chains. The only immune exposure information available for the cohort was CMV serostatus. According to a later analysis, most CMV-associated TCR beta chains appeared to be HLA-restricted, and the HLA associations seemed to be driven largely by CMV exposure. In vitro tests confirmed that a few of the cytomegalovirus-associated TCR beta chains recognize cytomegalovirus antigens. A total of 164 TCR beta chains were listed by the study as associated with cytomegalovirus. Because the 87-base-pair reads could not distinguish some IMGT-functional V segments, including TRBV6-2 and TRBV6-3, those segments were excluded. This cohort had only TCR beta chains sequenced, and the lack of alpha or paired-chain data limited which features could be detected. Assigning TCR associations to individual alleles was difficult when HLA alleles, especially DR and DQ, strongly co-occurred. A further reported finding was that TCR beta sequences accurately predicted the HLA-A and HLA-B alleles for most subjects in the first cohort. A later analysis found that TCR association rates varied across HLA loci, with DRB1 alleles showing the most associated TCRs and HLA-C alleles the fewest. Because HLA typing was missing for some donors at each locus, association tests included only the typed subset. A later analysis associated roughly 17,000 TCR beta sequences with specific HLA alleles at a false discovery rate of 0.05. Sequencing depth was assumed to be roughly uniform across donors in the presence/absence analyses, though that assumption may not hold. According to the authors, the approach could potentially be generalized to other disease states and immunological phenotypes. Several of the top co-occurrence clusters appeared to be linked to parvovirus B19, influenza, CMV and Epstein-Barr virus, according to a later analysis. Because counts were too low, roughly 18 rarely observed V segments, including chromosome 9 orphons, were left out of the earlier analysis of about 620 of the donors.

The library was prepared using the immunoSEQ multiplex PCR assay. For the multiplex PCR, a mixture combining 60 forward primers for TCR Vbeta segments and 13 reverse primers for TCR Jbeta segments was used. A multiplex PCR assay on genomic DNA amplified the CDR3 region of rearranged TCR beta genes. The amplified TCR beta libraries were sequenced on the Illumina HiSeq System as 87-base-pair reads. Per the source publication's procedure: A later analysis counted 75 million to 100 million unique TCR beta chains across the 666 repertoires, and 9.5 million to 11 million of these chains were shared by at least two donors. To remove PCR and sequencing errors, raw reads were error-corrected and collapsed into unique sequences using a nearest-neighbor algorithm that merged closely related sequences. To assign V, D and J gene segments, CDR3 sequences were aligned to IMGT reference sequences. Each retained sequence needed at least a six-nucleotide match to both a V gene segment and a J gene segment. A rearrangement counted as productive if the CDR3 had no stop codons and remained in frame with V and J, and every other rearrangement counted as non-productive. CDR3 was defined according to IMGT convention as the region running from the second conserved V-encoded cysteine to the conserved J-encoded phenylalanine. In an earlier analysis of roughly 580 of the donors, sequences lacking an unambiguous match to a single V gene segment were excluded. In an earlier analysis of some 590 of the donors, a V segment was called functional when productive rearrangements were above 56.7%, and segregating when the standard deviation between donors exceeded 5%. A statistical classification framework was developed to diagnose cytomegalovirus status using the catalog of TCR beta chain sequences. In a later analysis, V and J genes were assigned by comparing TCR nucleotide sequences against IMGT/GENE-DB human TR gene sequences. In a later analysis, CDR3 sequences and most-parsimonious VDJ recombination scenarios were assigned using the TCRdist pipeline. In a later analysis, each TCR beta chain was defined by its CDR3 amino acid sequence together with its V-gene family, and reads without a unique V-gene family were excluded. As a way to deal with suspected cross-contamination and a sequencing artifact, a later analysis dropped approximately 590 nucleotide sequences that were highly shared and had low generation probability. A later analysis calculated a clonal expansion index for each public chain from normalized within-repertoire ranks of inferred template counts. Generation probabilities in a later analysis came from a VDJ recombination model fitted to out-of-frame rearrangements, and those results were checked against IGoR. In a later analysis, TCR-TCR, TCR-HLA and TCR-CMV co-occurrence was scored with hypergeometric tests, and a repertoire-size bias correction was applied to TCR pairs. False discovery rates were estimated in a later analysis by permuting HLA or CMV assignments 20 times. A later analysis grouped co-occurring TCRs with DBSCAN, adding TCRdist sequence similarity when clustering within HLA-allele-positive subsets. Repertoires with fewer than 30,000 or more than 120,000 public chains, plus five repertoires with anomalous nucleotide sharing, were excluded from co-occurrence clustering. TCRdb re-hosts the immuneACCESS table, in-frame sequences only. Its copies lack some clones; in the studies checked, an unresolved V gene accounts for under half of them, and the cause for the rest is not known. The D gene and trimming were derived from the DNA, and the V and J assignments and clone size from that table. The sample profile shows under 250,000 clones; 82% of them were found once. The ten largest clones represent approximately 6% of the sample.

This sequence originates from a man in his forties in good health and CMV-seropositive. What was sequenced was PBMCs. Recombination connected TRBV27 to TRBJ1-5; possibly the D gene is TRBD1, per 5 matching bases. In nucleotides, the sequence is TGTGCCAGCAGTTTGACAGGCAATCAGCCCCAGCATTTT. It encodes CASSLTGNQPQHF.